The 5 T cell receptor beta chains in this list originate from one sample, sequenced in a study of T cell clonotyping in hematopoietic cell transplantation. Here immunoSEQ multiplex PCR was the method, and the copy in TCRdb shows in-frame clones only, minus some. The sample has 7,900 or so clones, roughly 90% seen once. The input for sequencing was PBMCs, taken 30 days after allogeneic stem cell transplant. Receptors originate from a female patient aged 50 to 60 who had an allogeneic stem cell transplant from an unrelated donor, so the T cells may come from the graft donor. Some clones in this sample may be carry-over from other donors' samples.

The rearrangement joins TRBV6-5 to TRBJ2-5, with D perhaps TRBD2 (6 bases). CDR3 size: 15 residues. The germline V gene encodes CDR1 MNHEY and CDR2 SVGAGI. V was pared by 2 bases and J by 5 bases, with 15 bases between. The CDR3 coding sequence is TGTGCCAGCAGTTACGGCACTAGCCGGATGGAGACCCAGTACTTC. As protein: CASSYGTSRMETQYF.

This chain joins TRBV5-1 and TRBJ1-1, with D possibly TRBD1 on 6 matching bases. V lost 5 bases to trimming and J lost 4 bases, with 18 bases between them. CDR1 SGHRS and CDR2 YFSETQ come from the germline V gene. CDR3 length: 15 residues. Here the CDR3 DNA reads TGCGCCAGCAGTATATCGACAGGCGGGGCCACTGAAGCTTTCTTT. As protein: CASSISTGGATEAFF.

V is TRBV7-9 and J is TRBJ1-2; D is perhaps TRBD1 (6 bases). The CDR3 contains 14 residues. Germline CDR1 and CDR2: SEHNR and FQNEAQ (reference sequence). With 7 bases removed from V and 8 bases from J, the gap between germline ends came to 20 bases. CDR3 sequence (DNA): TGTGCCAGCACCCAGACGGGGACATTCGACGGCTACACCTTC. Its translation is CASTQTGTFDGYTF.

The chain combines TRBV29-1 with TRBJ1-2; D perhaps matches TRBD1 (6 bases). The CDR3 length is 13 residues. Germline V CDR1 and CDR2: SQVTM, ANQGSEA. V was trimmed by 7 bases and J by 0 bases, leaving 12 bases between them. The CDR3 bases are TGCAGCGCCACAGGGACTTCTAACTATGGCTACACCTTC. This translates into CSATGTSNYGYTF.

The rearrangement joins TRBV6-1 to TRBJ1-2, with 8 positions matching TRBD1. The CDR3 sequence is 14 residues long. CDR1 is MNHNS, CDR2 SASEGT, per germline. V was pared by 6 bases and J by 4 bases, with 7 bases of the junction left unmatched. CDR3 region: CASRETGGSYGYTF. The CDR3 DNA is TGTGCCAGCAGGGAAACAGGGGGATCCTATGGCTACACCTTC.